This TCR beta chain emerged from a study of blood T cell repertoires in COVID-19. Study context: Whether acute or convalescent, the COVID-19 samples came from the United States, Italy and Spain.

Original processing notes: Amplification from reference gene primers served as the basis for estimated nucleated cell counts. Sequencing used immunoSEQ multiplex PCR; TCRdb keeps in-frame clones, though not all of them. V and J calls plus clone size are reproduced from that table; the DNA served to infer D and trimming. The table includes about 250,000 clones, 86% detected once. Per the germline V gene, CDR1 is LGHNA and CDR2 is YNFKEQ. This CDR3 contains 16 residues. Unmatched junction bases numbered 8, after V lost 4 bases and J lost 7 bases. The sequencing sample was made of peripheral blood. The TCR was taken from a woman of 80 years or more with COVID-19, enrolled during active disease. The rearrangement joins TRBV4-2 to TRBJ2-3; 13 bases agree with TRBD2. CDR3 DNA: TGTGCCAGCAGCCCCGGGACTAGCGGGGAATCGCATACGCAGTATTTT. Amino acids: CASSPGTSGESHTQYF.